Sequencing of this T cell receptor beta chain was carried out in a study of OX40 agonist ivuxolimab in advanced cancers. Study-level background: It was ivuxolimab, an agonistic anti-OX40 (CD134) antibody, that patients were treated with.

Repertoires were generated with immunoSEQ multiplex PCR, while TCRdb's copy carries only in-frame clones and drops some. The data contain tens of thousands of clones, about 74% of them seen just once; the ten biggest clones take up 2.6%. J lost 2 bases, V lost 2 bases, and 6 bases had no gene match. CDR3 size: 16 residues. CDR1 LGHNA and CDR2 YNFKEQ come from the germline V gene. There are a few counts of this clone. This sequence originates from an adult with an advanced solid tumor such as melanoma, head and neck, liver or kidney cancer. The chain joins TRBV4-2 to TRBJ2-3; 8 nucleotides match TRBD1. The material was CD4+ or CD8+ T cells sorted from blood, obtained in a trial of the OX40 agonist ivuxolimab. CDR3 amino acids: CASSQSGQADTDTQYF. DNA of the CDR3: TGTGCCAGCAGCCAATCGGGACAGGCAGACACAGATACGCAGTATTTT.